This T cell receptor (beta chain) derives from a study of spatial heterogeneity in lung cancer. Background on the study: Among detected sequences, beta-chain ones consistently exceeded alpha-chain ones in number.

Study-level results: How many expanded intratumoral alpha and beta TCRs were present tracked the tumor mutation count, which was a count of nonsynonymous mutations.

This clonotype was counted many times. Its antigen is undetermined. The ends were cut back, 7 bases at V and 3 bases at J, with 25 bases in the middle. The germline V gene encodes CDR1 MNHEY and CDR2 SVGAGI. The CDR3 spans 19 residues. Time point defined: sample taken at primary tumor resection. Samples were obtained from some 70 donors, all untreated early-stage non-small cell lung cancer patients. TCRdb re-called the 5' RACE reads with MiXCR, one entry per CDR3 protein. Here the sample spans about 22,000 distinct CDR3 sequences, approximately 8.8% being singletons. Sequenced here: lung tumor tissue, sampled at surgery. The receptor comes from a male donor with early-stage non-small cell lung cancer. V gene TRBV6-5 combines with J gene TRBJ2-6; TRBD1 might be the D (5 bases). The CDR3 loop reads CASTHLDITLAFGANVLTF. The CDR3 bases are TGTGCCAGCACCCACCTGGACATCACCTTAGCCTTTGGGGCCAACGTCCTGACTTTC.